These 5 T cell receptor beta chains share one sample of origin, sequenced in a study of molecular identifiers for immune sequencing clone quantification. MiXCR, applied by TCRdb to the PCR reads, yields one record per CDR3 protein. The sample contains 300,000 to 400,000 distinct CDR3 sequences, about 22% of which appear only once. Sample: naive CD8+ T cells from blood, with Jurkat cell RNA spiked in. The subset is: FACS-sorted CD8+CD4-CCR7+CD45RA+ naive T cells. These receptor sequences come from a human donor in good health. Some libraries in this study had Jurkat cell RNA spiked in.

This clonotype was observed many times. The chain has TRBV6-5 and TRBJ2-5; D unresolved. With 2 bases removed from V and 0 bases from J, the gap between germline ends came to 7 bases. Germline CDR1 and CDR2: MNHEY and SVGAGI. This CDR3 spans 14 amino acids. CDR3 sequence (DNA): TGTGCCAGCAGTTACCTCGACAACCAAGAGACCCAGTACTTC. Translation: CASSYLDNQETQYF.

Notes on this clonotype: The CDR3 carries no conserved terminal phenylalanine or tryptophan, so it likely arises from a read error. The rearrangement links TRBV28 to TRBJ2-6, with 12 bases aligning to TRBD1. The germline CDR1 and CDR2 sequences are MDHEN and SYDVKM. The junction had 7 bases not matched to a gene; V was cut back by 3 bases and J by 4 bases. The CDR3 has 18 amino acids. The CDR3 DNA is TGTGCCAGCAGTTTCCAGGGACAGGGGGCAACAGGGGCCAACGTCCTGACTCTC. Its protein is CASSFQGQGATGANVLTL.

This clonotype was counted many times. The CDR3 bases are TGCAGCGGCACGACTAGCGGGAGGATGACAGATACGCAGTATTTT. It translates to CSGTTSGRMTDTQYF. The chain combines TRBV29-1 with TRBJ2-3; 13 bases match TRBD2. The V gene's germline CDR1 is SQVTM and CDR2 ANQGSEA. V gave up 7 bases and J gave up 3 bases; unmatched junction bases: 7. CDR3 size: 15 residues.

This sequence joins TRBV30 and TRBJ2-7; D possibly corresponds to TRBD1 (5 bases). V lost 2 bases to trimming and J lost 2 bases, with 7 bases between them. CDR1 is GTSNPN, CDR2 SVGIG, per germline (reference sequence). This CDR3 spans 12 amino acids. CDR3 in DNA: TGTGCCTGGAGTCCAGGGACCTACGAGCAGTACTTC. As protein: CAWSPGTYEQYF.

CDR3 in DNA: TGCGCCAGCAGCCCGCGACTAGAGGGAACCTACGAGCAGTACTTC. The encoded protein is CASSPRLEGTYEQYF. This chain joins TRBV4-3 and TRBJ2-7; D is perhaps TRBD2 (6 bases). Trimming cost V 4 bases and J 2 bases, with 15 bases left between them. This CDR3 region has 15 residues. The germline V gene encodes CDR1 LGHNA and CDR2 YSLEER.